A selection of T cell receptor beta chains follows, all from one sample in a study of blood T cells in healthy people across ages. TCRdb reprocessed the 5' RACE reads via MiXCR and lists one record per CDR3 protein. Counted here are fewer than 1,200,000 distinct CDR3 sequences, roughly 24% occurring once; the ten biggest clones make up 0.65% to 0.95%. These data were likewise used in another study, on T cells of mothers and their children.

Sequenced: blood. These receptors all come from a girl aged 2 to 10 in good health. Both conserved end residues are part of each CDR3. The D gene is left open where the match is weak. Size is omitted from some rows. Given values are once, few, many or a class for expanded clones.

d_call j_call clone_size v_call cdr3_nt cdr3_aa
- TRBJ1-1 few TRBV7-2 TGTGCCAGCAGCTTAAGTCCAGACTTGAACACTGAAGCTTTCTTT CASSLSPDLNTEAFF
TRBD2 TRBJ2-1 few TRBV20-1 TGCAGCCTCAGCGGGAGGGCCGGAAATGAGCAGTTCTTC CSLSGRAGNEQFF
TRBD2 TRBJ2-3 - TRBV4-1 TGCGCCAGCAGCCAAGATGCGGGAGGATCTGGGGATACGCAGTATTTT CASSQDAGGSGDTQYF
TRBD2 TRBJ2-5 once TRBV4-1 TGCGCCAGCAGCCAAGTTTCCTTCGCTAGCGGTGGGGAGACCCAGTACTTC CASSQVSFASGGETQYF
- TRBJ2-3 - TRBV28 TGTGCCAGCAGTCTGGGGGATGGTGCTCATACGCAGTATTTT CASSLGDGAHTQYF
TRBD2 TRBJ2-3 - TRBV15 TGTGCCACCTCCAGTAGCGGGAGGACAGATACGCAGTATTTT CATSSSGRTDTQYF
TRBD1 TRBJ2-4 - TRBV5-1 TGCACCAGCAGCGTACAGACAGGGGGCGAAAACATTCAGTACTTC CTSSVQTGGENIQYF
- TRBJ2-5 - TRBV28 TGTGCCTGCAGTCCTCCGGAGGGGAAAGAGACCCAGTACTTC CACSPPEGKETQYF
- TRBJ2-7 few TRBV12-3/TRBV12-4 TGTGCCAGCACCGCCGTGGACAGCTTAGTGCCCTACGAGCAGTACTTC CASTAVDSLVPYEQYF
- TRBJ2-2 few TRBV6-5 TGTGCCAGCTTTTCCTCTGGCGGGGAGCTGTTTTTT CASFSSGGELFF
- TRBJ1-1 - TRBV7-3 TGTGCCAGCAGCCCGGCCGGGACACACACTGAAGCTTTCTTT CASSPAGTHTEAFF
- TRBJ2-5 - TRBV7-2 TGTGCCAGCAGCCAGCTTGGCGCGCCTCAAGAGACCCAGTACTTC CASSQLGAPQETQYF
TRBD1 TRBJ2-2 - TRBV12-3/TRBV12-4 TGTGCCAGCAGTCTACAGGGGGCTGCCGGGGAGCTGTTTTTT CASSLQGAAGELFF
- TRBJ2-1 - TRBV12-3/TRBV12-4 TGTGCCAGCAGTCTCGGGGGCAGCTTGAATGAGCAGTTCTTC CASSLGGSLNEQFF
- TRBJ2-1 few TRBV6-6 TGTGCCAGCGGGGACGCGTCCCACAATGAGCAGTTCTTC CASGDASHNEQFF
TRBD2 TRBJ2-5 few TRBV6-1 TGTGCCAGCAGTGAAGTAAAAAGCGGGGGACGGGATCAAGAGACCCAGTACTTC CASSEVKSGGRDQETQYF
- TRBJ2-7 few TRBV19 TGTGCCAGTAGTCCCCGGGACATAACCTACGAGCAGTACTTC CASSPRDITYEQYF
- TRBJ1-5 - TRBV6-5 TGTGCCAGCAGTTACTCGTGGAGGGTGGGTAGCAATCAGCCCCAGCATTTT CASSYSWRVGSNQPQHF